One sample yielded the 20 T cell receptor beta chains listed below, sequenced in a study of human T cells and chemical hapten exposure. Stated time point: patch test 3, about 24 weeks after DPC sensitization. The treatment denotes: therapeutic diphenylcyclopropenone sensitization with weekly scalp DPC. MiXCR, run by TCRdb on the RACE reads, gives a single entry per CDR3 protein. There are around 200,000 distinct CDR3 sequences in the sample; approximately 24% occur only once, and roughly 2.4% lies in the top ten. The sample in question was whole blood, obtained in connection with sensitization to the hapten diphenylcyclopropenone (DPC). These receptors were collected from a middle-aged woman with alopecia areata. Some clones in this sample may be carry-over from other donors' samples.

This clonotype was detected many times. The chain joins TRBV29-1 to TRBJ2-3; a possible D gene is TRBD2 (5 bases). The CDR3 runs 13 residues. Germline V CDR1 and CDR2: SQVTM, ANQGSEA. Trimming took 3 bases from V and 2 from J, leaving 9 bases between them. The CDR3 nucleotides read TGCAGCGTTGATGAGGGCTTCACAGATACGCAGTATTTT. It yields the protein CSVDEGFTDTQYF.

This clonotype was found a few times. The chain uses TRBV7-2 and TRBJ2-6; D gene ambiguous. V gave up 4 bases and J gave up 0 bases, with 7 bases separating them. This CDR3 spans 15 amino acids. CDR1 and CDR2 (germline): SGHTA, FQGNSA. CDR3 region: CASSSQSSGANVLTF. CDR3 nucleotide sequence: TGTGCCAGCAGCTCGCAGAGCTCTGGGGCCAACGTCCTGACTTTC.

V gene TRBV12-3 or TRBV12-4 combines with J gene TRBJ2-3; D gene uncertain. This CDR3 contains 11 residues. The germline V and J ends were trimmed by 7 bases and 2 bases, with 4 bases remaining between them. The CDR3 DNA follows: TGTGCCAGCACGTTCACAGATACGCAGTATTTT. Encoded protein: CASTFTDTQYF.

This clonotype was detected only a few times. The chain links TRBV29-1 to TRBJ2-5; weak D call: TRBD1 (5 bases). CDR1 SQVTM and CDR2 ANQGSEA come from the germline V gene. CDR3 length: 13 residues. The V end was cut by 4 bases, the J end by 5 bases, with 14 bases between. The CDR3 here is CSVADSLGETQYF. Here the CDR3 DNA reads TGCAGCGTTGCTGACAGCCTTGGGGAGACCCAGTACTTC.

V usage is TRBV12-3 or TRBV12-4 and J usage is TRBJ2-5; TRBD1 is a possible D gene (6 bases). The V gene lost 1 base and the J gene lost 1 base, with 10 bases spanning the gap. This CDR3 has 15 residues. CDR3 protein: CASSLVDSFQETQYF. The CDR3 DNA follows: TGTGCCAGCAGTTTAGTGGACAGCTTCCAAGAGACCCAGTACTTC.

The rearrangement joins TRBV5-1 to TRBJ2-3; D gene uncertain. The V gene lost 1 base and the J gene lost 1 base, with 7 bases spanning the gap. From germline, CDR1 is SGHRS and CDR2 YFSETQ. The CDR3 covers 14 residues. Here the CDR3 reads CASSLNAGTDTQYF. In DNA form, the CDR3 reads TGCGCCAGCAGCTTGAACGCAGGCACAGATACGCAGTATTTT.

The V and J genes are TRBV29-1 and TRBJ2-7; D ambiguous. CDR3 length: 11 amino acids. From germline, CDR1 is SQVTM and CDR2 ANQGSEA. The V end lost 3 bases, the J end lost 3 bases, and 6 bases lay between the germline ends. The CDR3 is CSVDTDYEQYF. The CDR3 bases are TGCAGCGTTGATACGGACTACGAGCAGTACTTC.

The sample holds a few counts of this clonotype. The CDR3 bases are TGTGCCAGCAGCCTTAGGCCGGACAGGGGGGACAATGAGCAGTTCTTC. Its translation: CASSLRPDRGDNEQFF. The V call is TRBV3-1, the J call TRBJ2-1, with TRBD1 matching over 10 bases. The V and J ends lost 4 bases and 5 bases, in that order; junction bases with no gene match: 8. This CDR3 is 16 amino acids long. The germline V gene encodes CDR1 LGHDT and CDR2 YNNKEL (reference sequence).

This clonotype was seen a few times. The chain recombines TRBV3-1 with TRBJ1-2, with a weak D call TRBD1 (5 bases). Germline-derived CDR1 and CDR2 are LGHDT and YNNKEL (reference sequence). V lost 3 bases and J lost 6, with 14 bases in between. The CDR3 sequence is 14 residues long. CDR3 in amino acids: CASSQRTRTHGYTF. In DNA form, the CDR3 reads TGTGCCAGCAGCCAGAGGACAAGGACCCATGGCTACACCTTC.

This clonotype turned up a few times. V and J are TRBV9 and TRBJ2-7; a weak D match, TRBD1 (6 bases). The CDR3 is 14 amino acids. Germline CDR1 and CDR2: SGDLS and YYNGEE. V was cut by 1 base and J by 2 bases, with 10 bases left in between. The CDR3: CASSVQGSTYEQYF. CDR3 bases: TGTGCCAGCAGCGTACAGGGGTCGACCTACGAGCAGTACTTC. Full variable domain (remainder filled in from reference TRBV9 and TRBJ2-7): DSGVTQTPKHLITATGQRVTLRCSPRSGDLSVYWYQQSLDQGLQFLIQYYNGEERAKGNILERFSAQQFPDLHSELNLSSLELGDSALYFCASSVQGSTYEQYFGPGTRLTVT.

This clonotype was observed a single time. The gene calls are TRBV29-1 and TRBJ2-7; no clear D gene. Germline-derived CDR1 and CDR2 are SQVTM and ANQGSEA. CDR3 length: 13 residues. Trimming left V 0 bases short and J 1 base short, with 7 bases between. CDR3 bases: TGCAGCGTTGAAGAGGGGAAATCCTACGAGCAGTACTTC. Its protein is CSVEEGKSYEQYF.

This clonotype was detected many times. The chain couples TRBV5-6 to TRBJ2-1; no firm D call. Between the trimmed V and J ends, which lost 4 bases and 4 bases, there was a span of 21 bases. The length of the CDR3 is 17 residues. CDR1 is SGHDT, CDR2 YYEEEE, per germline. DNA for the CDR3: TGTGCCAGCAGCCTGAAGGTTTTTATGCGCCAGTACAATGAGCAGTTCTTC. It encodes CASSLKVFMRQYNEQFF.

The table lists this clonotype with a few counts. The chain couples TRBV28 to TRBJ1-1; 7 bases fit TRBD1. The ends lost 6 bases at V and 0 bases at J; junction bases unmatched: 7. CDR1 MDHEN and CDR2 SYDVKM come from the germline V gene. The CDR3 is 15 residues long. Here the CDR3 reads CASRRQGSMNTEAFF. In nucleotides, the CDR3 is TGTGCCAGCAGACGACAGGGTAGTATGAACACTGAAGCTTTCTTT.

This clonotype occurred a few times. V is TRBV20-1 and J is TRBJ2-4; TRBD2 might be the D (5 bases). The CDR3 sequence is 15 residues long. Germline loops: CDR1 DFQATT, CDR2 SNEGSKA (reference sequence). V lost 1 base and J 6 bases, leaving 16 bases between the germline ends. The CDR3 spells CSARAPTGLLNIQYF. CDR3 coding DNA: TGCAGTGCTAGAGCACCGACGGGGTTGTTAAACATTCAGTACTTC.

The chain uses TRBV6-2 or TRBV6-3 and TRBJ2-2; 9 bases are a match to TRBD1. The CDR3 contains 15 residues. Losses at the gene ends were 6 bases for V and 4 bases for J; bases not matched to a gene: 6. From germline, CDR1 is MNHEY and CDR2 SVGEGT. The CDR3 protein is CASRGTGWGTGELFF. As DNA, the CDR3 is TGTGCCAGCAGAGGGACAGGGTGGGGCACCGGGGAGCTGTTTTTT.

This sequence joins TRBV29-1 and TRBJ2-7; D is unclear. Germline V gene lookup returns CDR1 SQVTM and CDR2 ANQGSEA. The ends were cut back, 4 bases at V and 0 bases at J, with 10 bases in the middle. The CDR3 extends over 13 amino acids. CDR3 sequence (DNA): TGCAGCGTTGCCTCCAGAAGCTCCTACGAGCAGTACTTC. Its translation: CSVASRSSYEQYF.

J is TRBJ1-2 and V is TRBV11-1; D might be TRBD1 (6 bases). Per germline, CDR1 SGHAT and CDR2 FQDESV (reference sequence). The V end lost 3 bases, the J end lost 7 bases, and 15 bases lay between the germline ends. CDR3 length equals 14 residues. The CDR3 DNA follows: TGTGCCAGCAGCTTGATACAGGGAAAGAGTGGCTACACCTTC. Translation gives CASSLIQGKSGYTF.

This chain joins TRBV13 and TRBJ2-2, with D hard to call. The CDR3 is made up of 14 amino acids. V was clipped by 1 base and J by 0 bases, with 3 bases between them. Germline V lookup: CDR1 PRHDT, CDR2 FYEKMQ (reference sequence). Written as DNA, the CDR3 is TGTGCCAGCAGCTTAGACGCGAACACCGGGGAGCTGTTTTTT. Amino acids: CASSLDANTGELFF. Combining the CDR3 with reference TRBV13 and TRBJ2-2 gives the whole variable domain AAGVIQSPRHLIKEKRETATLKCYPIPRHDTVYWYQQGPGQDPQFLISFYEKMQSDKGSIPDRFSAQQFSDYHSELNMSSLELGDSALYFCASSLDANTGELFFGEGSRLTVL.

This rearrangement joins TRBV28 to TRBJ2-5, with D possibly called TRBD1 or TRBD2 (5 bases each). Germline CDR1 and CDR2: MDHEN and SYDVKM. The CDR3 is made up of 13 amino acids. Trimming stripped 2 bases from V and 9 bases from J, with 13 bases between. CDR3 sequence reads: CASSLVGLGAQYF. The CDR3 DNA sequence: TGTGCCAGCAGTTTAGTGGGGCTGGGAGCCCAGTACTTC.

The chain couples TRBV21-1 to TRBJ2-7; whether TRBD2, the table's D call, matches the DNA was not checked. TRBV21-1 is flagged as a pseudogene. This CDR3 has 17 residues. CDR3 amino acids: CASKPPQSEAGNYEQYF. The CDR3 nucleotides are TGTGCCAGCAAACCCCCGCAGAGTGAGGCGGGAAACTACGAGCAGTACTTC.